Below, 8 T cell receptor beta chains from the same sample are listed, as sequenced in a study of cytomegalovirus exposure and HLA in healthy donors (dated by TCRdb to the late 2010s). The library was produced with the immunoSEQ multiplex PCR assay. For the multiplex PCR, a mixture combining 60 forward primers for TCR Vbeta segments and 13 reverse primers for TCR Jbeta segments was used. TCRdb retrieved this table from immuneACCESS and kept in-frame rearrangements only. Not all clones are present; in checked studies, unresolved V genes account for under half, and no reason is known for the remainder. This sample lists roughly 160,000 clones; 70% to 90% were detected once. The ten most abundant clones make up around a tenth of the sample. The sample comprised PBMCs. These receptors originate from a man in his late teens or twenties in good health and CMV-seropositive.

The V call is TRBV6-5, the J call TRBJ2-7; D unresolved. The germline gives CDR1 MNHEY, CDR2 SVGAGI. The V end lost 0 bases, the J end lost 4 bases, and 10 bases lay between the germline ends. The CDR3 consists of 14 residues. CDR3 DNA sequence: TGTGCCAGCAGTTACTCGAACAGAGTATACGAGCAGTACTTC. It specifies CASSYSNRVYEQYF.

This clone was recorded only once. The V and J genes are TRBV18 and TRBJ1-5; tentatively, D is TRBD1 (5 bases). The length of the CDR3 is 16 residues. Germline CDR1 reads KGHSH; CDR2 reads LQKENI. V dropped 3 bases and J dropped 2 bases, with 14 bases sitting between them. In DNA form, the CDR3 reads TGTGCCAGCTCACCCATGTGGTTACAGGGCAATCAGCCCCAGCATTTT. It encodes CASSPMWLQGNQPQHF. The entire variable domain, with the rest obtained from reference TRBV18 and TRBJ1-5, is as follows: NAGVMQNPRHLVRRRGQEARLRCSPMKGHSHVYWYRQLPEEGLKFMVYLQKENIIDESGMPKERFSAEFPKEGPSILRIQQVVRGDSAAYFCASSPMWLQGNQPQHFGDGTRLSIL.

The V call is TRBV19, the J call TRBJ1-6, with 8 bases that match TRBD1. CDR1 is LNHDA, CDR2 SQIVND, per germline (reference sequence). The CDR3 sequence is 13 residues long. J gave up 9 bases and V 6 bases, and 4 bases lay outside the gene matches. CDR3 DNA sequence: TGTGCCAGTAGCAGGGGGCCGGGTTCACCCCTCCACTTT. The encoded protein is CASSRGPGSPLHF.

The J gene is TRBJ2-7, the V gene TRBV19, with D perhaps matching TRBD1 (6 bases). Germline assignment: CDR1 LNHDA and CDR2 SQIVND (reference sequence). V was shortened by 5 bases and J by 1 base, with 15 bases between the two germline ends. The CDR3 is 15 amino acids. CDR3 sequence reads: CASSEVAGVSYEQYF. Written as DNA, the CDR3 is TGTGCCAGTAGTGAAGTCGCAGGGGTTTCCTACGAGCAGTACTTC.

In DNA, the CDR3 is TGTGCCAGCAGAAAGACAGGGAAGTGGGAGACCCAGTACTTC. It is translated as CASRKTGKWETQYF. This chain links TRBV7-6 with TRBJ2-5; 7 bases match TRBD1. The J segment lost 5 bases and the V segment lost 6 bases, leaving 9 bases of the junction unmatched. In germline, CDR1 is SGHVS, CDR2 FNYEAQ. The CDR3 spans 14 residues.

The rearrangement links TRBV5-1 to TRBJ1-3, with 7 bases aligning to TRBD1. CDR3 length: 15 residues. The junction had 2 bases not matched to a gene; V was cut back by 0 bases and J by 2 bases. Germline V gene sequence: CDR1 SGHRS, CDR2 YFSETQ. The CDR3, as DNA: TGCGCCAGCAGCTTGGGACAGGGTACTGGAAACACCATATATTTT. Amino acid sequence: CASSLGQGTGNTIYF.

The V and J genes are TRBV19 and TRBJ2-2; tentatively, D is TRBD1 (6 bases). The CDR3 contains 14 residues. Per germline, CDR1 LNHDA and CDR2 SQIVND (reference sequence). The germline V and J ends were trimmed by 9 bases and 3 bases, with 14 bases remaining between them. The CDR3: CASTRDMDTGELFF. Here the CDR3 DNA reads TGTGCCAGCACCAGGGACATGGACACCGGGGAGCTGTTTTTT.

The chain employs TRBV7-6 and TRBJ1-5; the D gene is possibly TRBD1 (6 bases). Trimming cost V 3 bases and J 5 bases, with 8 bases left between them. The CDR3 is made up of 13 amino acids. The germline V gene encodes CDR1 SGHVS and CDR2 FNYEAQ. CDR3 sequence: CASSLNRDQPQHF. Here the CDR3 DNA reads TGTGCCAGCAGCTTGAACAGGGATCAGCCCCAGCATTTT.